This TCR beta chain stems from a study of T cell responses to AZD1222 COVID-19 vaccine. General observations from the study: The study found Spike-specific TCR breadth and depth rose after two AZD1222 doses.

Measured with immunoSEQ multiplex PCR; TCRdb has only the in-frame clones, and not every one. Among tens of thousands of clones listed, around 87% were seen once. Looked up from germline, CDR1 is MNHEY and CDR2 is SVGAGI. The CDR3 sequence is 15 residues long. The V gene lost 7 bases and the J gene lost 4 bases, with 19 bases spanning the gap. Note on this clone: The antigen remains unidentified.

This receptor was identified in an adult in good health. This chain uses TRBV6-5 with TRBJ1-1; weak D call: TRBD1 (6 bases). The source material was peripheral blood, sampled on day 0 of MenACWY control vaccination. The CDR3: CASTQVNRVGTEAFF. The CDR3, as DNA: TGTGCCAGCACCCAGGTTAACAGGGTTGGCACTGAAGCTTTCTTT.